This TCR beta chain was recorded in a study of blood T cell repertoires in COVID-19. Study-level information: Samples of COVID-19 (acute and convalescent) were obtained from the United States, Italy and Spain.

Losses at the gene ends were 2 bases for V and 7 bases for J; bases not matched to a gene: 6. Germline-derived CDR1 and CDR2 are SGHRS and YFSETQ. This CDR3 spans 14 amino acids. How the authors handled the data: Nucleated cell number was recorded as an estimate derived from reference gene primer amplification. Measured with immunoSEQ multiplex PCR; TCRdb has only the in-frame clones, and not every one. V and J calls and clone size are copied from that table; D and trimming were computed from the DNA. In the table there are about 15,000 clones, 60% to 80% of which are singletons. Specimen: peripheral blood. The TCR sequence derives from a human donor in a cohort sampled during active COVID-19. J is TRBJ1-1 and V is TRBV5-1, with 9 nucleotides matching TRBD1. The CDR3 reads CASSLLQGAGEAFF. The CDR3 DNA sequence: TGCGCCAGCAGCTTATTACAGGGGGCTGGTGAAGCTTTCTTT.